A selection of T cell receptor beta chains follows, all from one sample in a study of cytomegalovirus exposure and HLA in healthy donors. This table comes from immunoSEQ multiplex PCR, and its TCRdb copy is limited to in-frame clones, with some not included. The table includes 50,000 to 60,000 clones, roughly 80% detected once. Input material: PBMCs. The receptors derive from a woman aged 40 to 50 in good health and CMV-seropositive. Both conserved end residues are part of each CDR3. D genes are given only for firm matches. The size of a clone is reported for some rows only, either as once, few or many, or as a class for expanded clones.

j_gene | abundance | v_gene | d_gene | CDR3nt | CDR3aa
TRBJ1-1 | . | TRBV28 | . | TGTGCCAGCAGTTTATCCGGGGGCACTGAAGCTTTCTTT | CASSLSGGTEAFF
TRBJ1-5 | medium-sized | TRBV27 | . | TGTGCCAGCACTGTGTATAGCAATCAGCCCCAGCATTTT | CASTVYSNQPQHF
TRBJ1-5 | once | TRBV10-2 | TRBD1 | TGCGCCAGCAGTAAGACAGGGGGTGGGCAGCCCCAGCATTTT | CASSKTGGGQPQHF
TRBJ2-7 | once | TRBV9 | TRBD2 | TGTGCCAGCAGCCTAGCGGGCTCCTACGAGCAGTACTTC | CASSLAGSYEQYF
TRBJ1-1 | . | TRBV30 | TRBD1 | TGTGCCTGGAGCCACCCCGGGACAGGGAGTACTGAAGCTTTCTTT | CAWSHPGTGSTEAFF
TRBJ2-4 | . | TRBV18 | . | TGTGCCAGCTCACCCAGCGGATCCCCCCCCATTCAGTACTTC | CASSPSGSPPIQYF
TRBJ1-6 | . | TRBV11-2 | TRBD1 | TGTGCCAGCAGCTCTTCCGGGACAGGGGGCAAATCACCCCTCCACTTT | CASSSSGTGGKSPLHF
TRBJ2-5 | . | TRBV28 | . | TGTGCCAGCAGTTTTCGGGAGACCCAGTACTTC | CASSFRETQYF
TRBJ2-7 | . | TRBV10-3 | . | TGTGCCATCAGCCAGGGCTACGAGCAGTACTTC | CAISQGYEQYF
TRBJ2-1 | . | TRBV7-2 | . | TGTGCCAGCAGCTTCAGCTCCTACAATGAGCAGTTCTTC | CASSFSSYNEQFF
TRBJ1-1 | . | TRBV11-2 | . | TGTGCCAGCAGCGTACATACGAACACTGAAGCTTTCTTT | CASSVHTNTEAFF
TRBJ2-1 | few | TRBV4-3 | TRBD2 | TGCGCCAGCAGCCAAGATTTGGCGGGGGGCCCTTACAATGAGCAGTTCTTC | CASSQDLAGGPYNEQFF
TRBJ1-1 | . | TRBV2 | TRBD1 | TGTGCCAGCAGTGCGGACAGGGGGGTGGGGGAAGCTTTCTTT | CASSADRGVGEAFF
TRBJ2-5 | . | TRBV5-6 | . | TGTGCCAGCAGCCGAGGAGTCGTCGCAGAGACCCAGTACTTC | CASSRGVVAETQYF
TRBJ2-1 | . | TRBV5-1 | TRBD2 | TGCGCCAGCAGCTGGGGGACTAGCGGGGGGGAAGAGCAGTTCTTC | CASSWGTSGGEEQFF
TRBJ2-1 | few | TRBV10-3 | . | TGTGCCATCAGTCAAGGGGGGGTTCGGTCGGGTAATGAGCAGTTCTTC | CAISQGGVRSGNEQFF
TRBJ1-5 | . | TRBV28 | TRBD1 | TGTGCCAGCAGTTTAGTGAGGGGGCAGGGGCAGCCCCAGCATTTT | CASSLVRGQGQPQHF
TRBJ2-3 | . | TRBV9 | . | TGTGCCAGCAGCGCCAACACAGATACGCAGTATTTT | CASSANTDTQYF
TRBJ2-3 | . | TRBV9 | . | TGTGCCAGCTCGTGGAGCGCGGATACGCAGTATTTT | CASSWSADTQYF
TRBJ1-6 | few | TRBV15 | . | TGTGCCACCAGCCCTACAGGGATGGATAATTCACCCCTCCACTTT | CATSPTGMDNSPLHF
TRBJ2-5 | . | TRBV6-1 | TRBD2 | TGTCGCTCCGCGTCCGGGGCGGGGGGGCTTGAGACCCAGTACTTC | CRSASGAGGLETQYF
TRBJ1-1 | once | TRBV19 | TRBD1 | TGTGCCAGTAGTGACAGGGGGCCTGAAGCTTTCTTT | CASSDRGPEAFF
TRBJ2-1 | . | TRBV7-8 | TRBD2 | TGTGCCAGCACCCCTAGCGGGGTCGGGGCTGAGCAGTTCTTC | CASTPSGVGAEQFF
TRBJ2-7 | . | TRBV6-6 | TRBD1 | TGTGCCAGCAGTGGGACAGGGCGCCTCGAGCAGTACTTC | CASSGTGRLEQYF